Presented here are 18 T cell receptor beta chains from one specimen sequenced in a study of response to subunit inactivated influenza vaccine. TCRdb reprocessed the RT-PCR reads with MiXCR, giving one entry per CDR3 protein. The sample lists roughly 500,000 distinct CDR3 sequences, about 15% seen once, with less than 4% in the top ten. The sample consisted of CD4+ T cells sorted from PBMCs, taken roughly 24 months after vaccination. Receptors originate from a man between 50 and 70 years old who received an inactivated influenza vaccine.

The CDR3 here is CASSQWTVQETQYF. CDR3 sequence (DNA): TGTGCCAGCTCACAATGGACGGTCCAAGAGACCCAGTACTTC. This chain joins TRBV18 and TRBJ2-5; D unclear. V was cut by 4 bases and J by 1 base, with 10 bases left in between. The CDR3 length is 14 residues. In germline, CDR1 is KGHSH, CDR2 LQKENI.

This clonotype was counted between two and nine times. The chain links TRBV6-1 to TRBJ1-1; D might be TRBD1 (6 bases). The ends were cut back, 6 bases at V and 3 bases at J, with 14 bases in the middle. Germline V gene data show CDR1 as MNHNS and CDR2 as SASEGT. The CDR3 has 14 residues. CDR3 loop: CASRGGGEHTEAFF. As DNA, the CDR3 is TGTGCCAGCAGGGGGGGCGGCGAGCACACTGAAGCTTTCTTT.

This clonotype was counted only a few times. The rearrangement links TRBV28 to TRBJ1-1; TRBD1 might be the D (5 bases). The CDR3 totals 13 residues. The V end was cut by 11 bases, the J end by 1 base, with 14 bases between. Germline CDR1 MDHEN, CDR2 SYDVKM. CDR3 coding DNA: TGTGCCGGAGGACGGGGGGAGAACACTGAAGCTTTCTTT. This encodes CAGGRGENTEAFF.

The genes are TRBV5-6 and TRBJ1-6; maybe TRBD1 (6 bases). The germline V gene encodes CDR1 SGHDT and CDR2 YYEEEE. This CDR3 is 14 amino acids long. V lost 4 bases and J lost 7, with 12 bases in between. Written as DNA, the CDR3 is TGTGCCAGCAGCGCGAAGACAGGCAATTCACCCCTCCACTTT. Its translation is CASSAKTGNSPLHF.

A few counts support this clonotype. The CDR3 DNA is TGTGCCAGCAGCCCTGGACGGTTTATTGTAGATACGCAGTATTTT. It is translated as CASSPGRFIVDTQYF. The chain employs TRBV3-1 and TRBJ2-3; D not resolved. Trimming shortened V by 4 bases and J by 5 bases, and 16 bases separated the two germline ends. Looked up from germline, CDR1 is LGHDT and CDR2 is YNNKEL (reference sequence). This CDR3 has 15 amino acids.

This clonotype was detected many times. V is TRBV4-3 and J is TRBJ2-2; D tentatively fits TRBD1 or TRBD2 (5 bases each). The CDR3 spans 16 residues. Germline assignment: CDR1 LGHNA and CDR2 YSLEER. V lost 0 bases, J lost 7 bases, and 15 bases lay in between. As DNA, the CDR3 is TGCGCCAGCAGCCAAGATCCTACAGGAGGAGGCGGGGAGCTGTTTTTT. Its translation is CASSQDPTGGGGELFF.

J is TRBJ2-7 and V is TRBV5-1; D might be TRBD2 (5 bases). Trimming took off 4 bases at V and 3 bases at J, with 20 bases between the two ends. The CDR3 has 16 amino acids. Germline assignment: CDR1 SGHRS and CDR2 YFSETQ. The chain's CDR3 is CASSLALAGRHYEQYF. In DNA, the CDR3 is TGCGCCAGCAGCCTGGCTCTGGCGGGCCGGCACTACGAGCAGTACTTC. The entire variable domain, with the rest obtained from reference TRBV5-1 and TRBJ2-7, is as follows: KAGVTQTPRYLIKTRGQQVTLSCSPISGHRSVSWYQQTPGQGLQFLFEYFSETQRNKGNFPGRFSGRQFSNSRSEMNVSTLELGDSALYLCASSLALAGRHYEQYFGPGTRLTVT.

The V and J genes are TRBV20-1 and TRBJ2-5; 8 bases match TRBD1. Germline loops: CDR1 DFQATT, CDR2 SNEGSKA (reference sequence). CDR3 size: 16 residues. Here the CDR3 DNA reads TGCTGCGCTAGTCCCTCCGGACAGGGATTTTCGAAGACCCAGTACTTC. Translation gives CCASPSGQGFSKTQYF.

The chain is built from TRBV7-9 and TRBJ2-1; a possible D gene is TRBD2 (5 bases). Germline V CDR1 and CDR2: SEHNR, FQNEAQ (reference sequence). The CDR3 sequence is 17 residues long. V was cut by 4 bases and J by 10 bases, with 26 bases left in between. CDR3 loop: CASSSGRSGRTNWEQFF. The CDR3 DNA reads TGTGCCAGCAGCTCCGGGCGGTCGGGAAGAACTAATTGGGAGCAGTTCTTC.

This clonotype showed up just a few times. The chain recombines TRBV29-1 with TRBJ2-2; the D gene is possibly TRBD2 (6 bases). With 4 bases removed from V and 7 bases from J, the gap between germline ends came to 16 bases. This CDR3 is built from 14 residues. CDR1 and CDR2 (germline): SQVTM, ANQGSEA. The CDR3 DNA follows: TGCAGCGTTGGTTGGAGTCATAGCGGCGGGGAGCTGTTTTTT. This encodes CSVGWSHSGGELFF.

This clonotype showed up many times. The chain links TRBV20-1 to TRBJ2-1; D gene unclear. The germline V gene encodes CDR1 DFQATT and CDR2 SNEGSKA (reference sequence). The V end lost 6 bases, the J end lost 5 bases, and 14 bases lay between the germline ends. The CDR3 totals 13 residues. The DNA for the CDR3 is TGCAGTGCCCTCTCCGCTGCTGACAATGAGCAGTTCTTC. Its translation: CSALSAADNEQFF.

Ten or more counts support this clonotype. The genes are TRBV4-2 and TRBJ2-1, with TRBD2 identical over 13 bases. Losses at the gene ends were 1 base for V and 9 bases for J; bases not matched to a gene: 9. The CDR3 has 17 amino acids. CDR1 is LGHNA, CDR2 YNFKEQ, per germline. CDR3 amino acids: CASSQVGRGLAGSEQFF. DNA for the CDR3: TGTGCCAGCAGCCAAGTAGGGCGGGGACTAGCGGGAAGTGAGCAGTTCTTC.

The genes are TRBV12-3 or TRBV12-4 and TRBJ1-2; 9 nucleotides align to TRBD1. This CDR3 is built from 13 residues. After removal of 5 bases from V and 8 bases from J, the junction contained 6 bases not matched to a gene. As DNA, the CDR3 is TGTGCCAGCAGTCGGGACAGGGTAGGGGGCTACACCTTC. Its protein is CASSRDRVGGYTF.

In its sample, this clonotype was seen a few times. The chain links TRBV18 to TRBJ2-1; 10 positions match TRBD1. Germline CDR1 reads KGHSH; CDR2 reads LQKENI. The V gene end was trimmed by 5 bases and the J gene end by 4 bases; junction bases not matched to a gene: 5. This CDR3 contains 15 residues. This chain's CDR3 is CASSAGTGVYNEQFF. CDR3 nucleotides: TGTGCCAGCTCAGCCGGGACAGGGGTTTACAATGAGCAGTTCTTC. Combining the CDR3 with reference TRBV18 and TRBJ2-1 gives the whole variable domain NAGVMQNPRHLVRRRGQEARLRCSPMKGHSHVYWYRQLPEEGLKFMVYLQKENIIDESGMPKERFSAEFPKEGPSILRIQQVVRGDSAAYFCASSAGTGVYNEQFFGPGTRLTVL.

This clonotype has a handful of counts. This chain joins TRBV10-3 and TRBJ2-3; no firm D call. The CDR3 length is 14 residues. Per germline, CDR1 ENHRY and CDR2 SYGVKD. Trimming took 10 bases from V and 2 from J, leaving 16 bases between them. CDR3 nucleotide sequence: TGTGCCACGAGAAAGGCTGTAGCCACAGATACGCAGTATTTT. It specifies CATRKAVATDTQYF.

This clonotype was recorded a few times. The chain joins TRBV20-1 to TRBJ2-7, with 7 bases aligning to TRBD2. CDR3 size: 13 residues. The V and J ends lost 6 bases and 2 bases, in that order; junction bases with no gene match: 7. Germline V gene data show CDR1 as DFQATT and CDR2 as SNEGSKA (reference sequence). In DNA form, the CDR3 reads TGCAGTGCCCTCGGACTAGTCGCCTACGAGCAGTACTTC. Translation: CSALGLVAYEQYF.

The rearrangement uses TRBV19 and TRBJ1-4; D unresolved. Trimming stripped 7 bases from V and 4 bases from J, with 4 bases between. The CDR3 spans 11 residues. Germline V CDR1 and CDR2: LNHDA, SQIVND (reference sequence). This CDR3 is CASTDNEKLFF. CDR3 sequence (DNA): TGTGCCAGTACAGATAATGAAAAACTGTTTTTT.

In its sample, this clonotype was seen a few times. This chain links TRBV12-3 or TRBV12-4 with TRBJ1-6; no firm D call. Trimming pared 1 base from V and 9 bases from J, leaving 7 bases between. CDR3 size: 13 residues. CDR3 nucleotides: TGTGCCAGCAGTTTAGGGGTTCTTTCACCCCTCCACTTT. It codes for CASSLGVLSPLHF.